This T cell receptor (beta chain) is drawn from a study of naive and memory T cell subsets. Findings and limits, study-wide: Naive and memory subsets had different power law exponents for TCR abundance.

Cells stained for CD3, CD4, CD8, CD45RA and CD27 were sorted into four subsets. An equimolar mix of two oligonucleotides served as the beta constant-region primer for TRBC1 and TRBC2. An oligonucleotide with the SP2 primer and a 12-nucleotide UMI was ligated to the cDNA 3' end. TCRdb processed the UMI-ligation and nested PCR reads anew with MiXCR; each CDR3 protein has one entry. Of under 150,000 distinct CDR3 sequences listed, more than 15% are singletons. Between the trimmed V and J ends, which lost 3 bases and 0 bases, there was a span of 9 bases. The CDR3 has 14 residues. A note on this clonotype: Its antigen is not identified.

This receptor was obtained from a human donor in good health. Material: naive CD4+ T cells from blood. V usage is TRBV12-3 or TRBV12-4 and J usage is TRBJ2-7, with D perhaps matching TRBD2 (5 bases). CDR3 protein: CASSFRRASYEQYF. CDR3 DNA: TGTGCCAGCAGTTTTAGGCGGGCCTCCTACGAGCAGTACTTC.